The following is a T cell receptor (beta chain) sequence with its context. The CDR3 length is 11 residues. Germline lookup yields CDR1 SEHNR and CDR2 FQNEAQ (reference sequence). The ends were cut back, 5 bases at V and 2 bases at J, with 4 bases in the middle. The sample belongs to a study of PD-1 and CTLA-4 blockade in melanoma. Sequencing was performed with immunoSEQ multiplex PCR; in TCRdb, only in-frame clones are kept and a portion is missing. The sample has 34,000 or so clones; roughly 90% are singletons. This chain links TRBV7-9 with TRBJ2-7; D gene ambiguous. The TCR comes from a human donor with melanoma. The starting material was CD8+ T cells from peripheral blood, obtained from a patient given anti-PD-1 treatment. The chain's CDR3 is CASSRTYEQYF. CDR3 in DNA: TGTGCCAGCAGCCGAACCTACGAGCAGTACTTC.